This TCR beta chain was found in a study of CD4 T cells in relation to SARS-CoV-2 and coronaviruses. Whole-study context: TCR beta CDR3s were sequenced after roughly eleven-day antigen culture of PBMCs. Study results and caveats: Pre-pandemic and post-infection samples never came from the same donor. Crossreactivity was assessed only for spike protein, not other viral proteins.

Comment on this clone: Antigen: not known.

The CDR3 sequence is 11 residues long. Germline loops: CDR1 WNHNN, CDR2 SYGVQD (reference sequence). The V end was cut by 7 bases, the J end by 6 bases, with 7 bases between. Produced via immunoSEQ multiplex PCR; TCRdb's table is partial and in-frame only. This table holds 20,000 or so clones, less than 70% found once. The unexposed donors gave CD4+ T cells in about 2010-2019, prior to COVID-19. Isolation of CD4+ T cells took place after about 9 days in culture. Testing used SARS-CoV-2 S/N and four cold-coronavirus spikes on unexposed-donor CD4+ T cells, cells permitting. This TCR was recovered from a human donor in good health. The chain combines TRBV10-1 with TRBJ1-5; D is unresolved. The material sequenced was CD4+ T cells from PBMCs, cultured in vitro. CDR3 sequence reads: CASIEGQPQHF. The DNA of the CDR3 is TGCGCCAGCATCGAGGGTCAGCCCCAGCATTTT.